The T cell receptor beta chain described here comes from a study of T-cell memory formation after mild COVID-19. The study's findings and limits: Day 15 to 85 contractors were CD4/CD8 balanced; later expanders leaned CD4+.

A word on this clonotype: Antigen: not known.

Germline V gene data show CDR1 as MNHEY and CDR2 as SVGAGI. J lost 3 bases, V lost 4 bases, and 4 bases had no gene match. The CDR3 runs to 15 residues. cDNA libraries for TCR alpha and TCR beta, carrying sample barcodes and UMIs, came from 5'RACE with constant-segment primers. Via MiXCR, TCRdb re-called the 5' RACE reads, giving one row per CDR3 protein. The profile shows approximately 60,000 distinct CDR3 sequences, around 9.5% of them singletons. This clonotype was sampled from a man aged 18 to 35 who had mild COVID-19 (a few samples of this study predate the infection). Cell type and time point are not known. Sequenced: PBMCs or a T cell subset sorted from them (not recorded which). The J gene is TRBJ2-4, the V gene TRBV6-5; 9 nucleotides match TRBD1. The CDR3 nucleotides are TGTGCCAGCAGTTCCCCGGGACAGGGCAAAAACATTCAGTACTTC. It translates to CASSSPGQGKNIQYF.